This T cell receptor (beta chain) was identified in a study of blood T cell repertoires in COVID-19. Across the study: Sources were T cells, B-cell-depleted T cells, or PBMCs; the material itself was cDNA or gDNA.

This CDR3 comprises 20 residues. V lost 4 bases to trimming and J lost 5 bases; unmatched junction nucleotides: 22. Germline loops: CDR1 SGHNT, CDR2 YYREEE (reference sequence). The method was immunoSEQ multiplex PCR; TCRdb's version includes in-frame clones alone and lacks a portion of them. The table records approximately 58,000 clones, roughly 77% of them present only once. V and J are TRBV5-4 and TRBJ2-3, with 10 bases fitting TRBD2. Sequenced sample: peripheral blood. The TCR sequence derives from a man in his fifties or sixties with COVID-19, enrolled during active disease. The CDR3 sequence is CASSPPEMSGRDQSGDTQYF. The CDR3 nucleotides read TGTGCCAGCAGCCCACCCGAAATGAGCGGGAGGGACCAGTCAGGAGATACGCAGTATTTT.